One sample yielded the 10 T cell receptor beta chains listed below, sequenced in a study of blood T cell repertoires in COVID-19. Profiling relied on immunoSEQ multiplex PCR, and the TCRdb table lists in-frame clones only, not all of them. The table has approximately 50,000 clones, 65% to 85% seen once. The specimen sequenced was peripheral blood. These receptors came from a man at least 80 years old with COVID-19, enrolled during active disease.

J is TRBJ1-2 and V is TRBV7-8; D is perhaps TRBD1 (6 bases). Germline CDR1 is SGHVS and CDR2 is FQNEAQ. The CDR3 totals 16 residues. V was clipped by 7 bases and J by 3 bases, with 21 bases between them. CDR3 loop: CASTAGGSFSDYGYTF. The CDR3 nucleotides are TGTGCCAGCACCGCGGGGGGCTCATTTTCGGACTATGGCTACACCTTC.

The chain employs TRBV5-1 and TRBJ2-7; D is possibly TRBD2 (5 bases). There are 13 residues in the CDR3. Germline V gene lookup returns CDR1 SGHRS and CDR2 YFSETQ. V shed 0 bases and J shed 6 bases, with 10 bases lying between them. CDR3 DNA: TGCGCCAGCAGCTTGGACGGGGTAGGCGAGCAGTACGTC. It is translated as CASSLDGVGEQYV.

The rearrangement uses TRBV19 and TRBJ2-1; TRBD2 matches 7 bases. V lost 3 bases and J lost 1; bases outside the gene matches: 12. This CDR3 region has 18 residues. Per the germline V gene, CDR1 is LNHDA and CDR2 is SQIVND (reference sequence). The CDR3 DNA follows: TGTGCCAGTAGTATTAGGTTTTCGGGCGGGAGTTCCTACAATGAGCAGTTCTTC. Translation: CASSIRFSGGSSYNEQFF.

The chain joins TRBV7-8 to TRBJ1-2, with TRBD1 identical over 7 bases. Germline CDR1 and CDR2: SGHVS and FQNEAQ. This CDR3 is built from 15 residues. V was clipped by 4 bases and J by 4 bases; unmatched bases: 9. CDR3 region: CASSSFDRDIYGYTF. The CDR3 bases are TGTGCCAGCAGCTCCTTCGACAGGGATATCTATGGCTACACCTTC.

This chain connects TRBV27 to TRBJ2-1; TRBD1 aligns across 9 bases. From germline, CDR1 is MNHEY and CDR2 SMNVEV (reference sequence). J gave up 3 bases and V 1 base, and 7 bases lay outside the gene matches. This CDR3 has 17 residues. The CDR3 spells CASSLYLDRGFYNEQFF. The CDR3 bases are TGTGCCAGCAGTTTATATTTGGACAGGGGCTTCTACAATGAGCAGTTCTTC.

The chain employs TRBV7-9 and TRBJ2-2, with 7 bases identical to TRBD1. Germline V gene lookup returns CDR1 SEHNR and CDR2 FQNEAQ (reference sequence). The CDR3 contains 15 residues. Trimming took 5 bases from V and 6 from J; bases not matched to a gene: 9. CDR3 DNA sequence: TGTGCCAGCAGCCCTTCGACAGGGTTGGCCGGGGAGCTGTTTTTT. Translating it yields CASSPSTGLAGELFF.

V gene TRBV6-1 combines with J gene TRBJ1-4; D is perhaps TRBD1 (5 bases). Germline V gene data show CDR1 as MNHNS and CDR2 as SASEGT. The CDR3 covers 14 residues. The V and J ends lost 3 bases and 8 bases respectively, with 13 bases between them. The CDR3: CASSEGGGREKLFF. The DNA of the CDR3 is TGTGCCAGCAGTGAGGGGGGTGGTCGAGAAAAACTGTTTTTT.

The rearrangement links TRBV18 to TRBJ2-5; 7 positions agree with TRBD1. The CDR3 consists of 14 residues. V shed 3 bases, J shed 8 bases, and the junction held 9 bases outside the gene matches. Germline V lookup: CDR1 KGHSH, CDR2 LQKENI. DNA of the CDR3: TGTGCCAGCTCACCTTACCGGGACAGTACTACCCAGTACTTC. Amino acid sequence: CASSPYRDSTTQYF. The entire variable domain, with the rest obtained from reference TRBV18 and TRBJ2-5, is as follows: NAGVMQNPRHLVRRRGQEARLRCSPMKGHSHVYWYRQLPEEGLKFMVYLQKENIIDESGMPKERFSAEFPKEGPSILRIQQVVRGDSAAYFCASSPYRDSTTQYFGPGTRLLVL.

The chain carries TRBV18 and TRBJ1-4; 7 bases map to TRBD1. The J segment lost 3 bases and the V segment lost 2 bases, leaving 6 bases of the junction unmatched. Per the germline V gene, CDR1 is KGHSH and CDR2 is LQKENI. There are 16 residues in the CDR3. CDR3 DNA sequence: TGTGCCAGCTCACCATCGGTGCAGGGGGCTAATGAAAAACTGTTTTTT. Residues: CASSPSVQGANEKLFF.

The chain couples TRBV25-1 to TRBJ1-3; perhaps TRBD1 as D (6 bases). Per the germline V gene, CDR1 is MGHDK and CDR2 is SYGVNS. This CDR3 spans 14 amino acids. V lost 2 bases and J lost 2, with 7 bases in between. The CDR3 sequence: CASSEPGAGNTIYF. CDR3 bases: TGTGCCAGCAGTGAACCAGGGGCTGGAAACACCATATATTTT.